These 31 T cell receptor beta chains were sequenced from one sample in a study of blood T cell repertoires in COVID-19 (dated by TCRdb to the early 2020s). Library creation used the immunoSEQ multiplex PCR assay. TCRdb carries this immuneACCESS record with in-frame sequences only. Its versions omit some clonotypes, under half of them owing to an unresolved V gene in the studies checked, with the rest unexplained. The sample yields 110,000 to 150,000 clones; 75% to 85% were counted once. The leading ten clones occupy less than 4.5% of the sample. Sequences were obtained from peripheral blood. These receptors all stem from a woman aged 80 or over with acute or convalescent COVID-19.

The V call is TRBV2, the J call TRBJ1-2, with D tentatively TRBD1 (5 bases). The CDR3 runs 13 residues. CDR1 is SNHLY, CDR2 FYNNEI, per germline. Trimming shortened V by 8 bases and J by 6 bases, and 16 bases separated the two germline ends. The CDR3 loop is CASWNRPTDGYTF. In DNA, the CDR3 is TGTGCCAGCTGGAACAGGCCCACGGATGGCTACACCTTC.

The chain is built from TRBV18 and TRBJ1-5; no clear D. Trimming pared 8 bases from V and 3 bases from J, leaving 8 bases between. CDR3 size: 12 residues. From germline, CDR1 is KGHSH and CDR2 LQKENI. CDR3: CASSEANQPQHF. For the CDR3, the DNA is TGTGCCAGCAGCGAAGCCAATCAGCCCCAGCATTTT.

The chain uses TRBV27 and TRBJ2-2, with 9 positions matching TRBD2. The CDR3 covers 17 residues. CDR1 and CDR2 (germline): MNHEY, SMNVEV (reference sequence). Trimming cost V 2 bases and J 0 bases; bases outside gene matches: 4. The CDR3 DNA is TGTGCCAGCAGTTTAGGCGGGAGGGCCGCGAACACCGGGGAGCTGTTTTTT. Its translation is CASSLGGRAANTGELFF.

The V call is TRBV6-1, the J call TRBJ1-2; 8 bases agree with TRBD1. The CDR3 loop spans 15 amino acids. CDR1 is MNHNS and CDR2 is SASEGT in the germline V gene. Trimming at V came to 0 bases and at J to 3 bases, leaving 3 bases not matched to a gene. CDR3 coding DNA: TGTGCCAGCAGTGAAGCGGGGACAGGCGACTATGGCTACACCTTC. Translation gives CASSEAGTGDYGYTF.

The CDR3 DNA follows: TGTGCCAGCAGTGATGCTAGCGGGAGCTCCTACAATGAGCAGTTCTTC. The encoded protein is CASSDASGSSYNEQFF. The chain combines TRBV2 with TRBJ2-1; 10 bases agree with TRBD2. This CDR3 comprises 16 residues. Germline CDR1 reads SNHLY; CDR2 reads FYNNEI. V trimming: 3 bases; J trimming: 0 bases; junction bases outside the gene matches: 2.

Notes on this clone: Other DNA sequences within the sample encode an identical CDR3. V is TRBV4-1 and J is TRBJ1-2, with 9 bases that match TRBD1. Germline values: CDR1 MGHRA, CDR2 YSYEKL. The CDR3 is 15 amino acids. With V trimmed by 1 base and J by 0 bases, 0 bases remained unmatched. Written as DNA, the CDR3 is TGCGCCAGCAGCCAAGGACAGGGGGCTAACTATGGCTACACCTTC. It yields the protein CASSQGQGANYGYTF.

CDR3 amino acids: CASSPTGTSGGSVQYF. CDR3 nucleotides: TGTGCCAGCAGCCCAACCGGGACTAGCGGGGGGTCCGTGCAGTACTTC. The gene calls are TRBV14 and TRBJ2-7; 15 bases line up with TRBD2. The CDR3 covers 16 residues. Per germline, CDR1 SGHDN and CDR2 FVKESK. V gave up 4 bases and J gave up 9 bases; unmatched junction bases: 10.

The V call is TRBV10-1, the J call TRBJ2-3; D might be TRBD1 (5 bases). Deletions cut 7 bases from V and 4 bases from J, with 15 bases between. Germline V lookup: CDR1 WNHNN, CDR2 SYGVQD (reference sequence). The CDR3 runs to 14 residues. CDR3: CASTPGSRADTQYF. The CDR3 DNA follows: TGCGCCAGCACCCCAGGGTCCCGGGCAGATACGCAGTATTTT.

This clone appeared once. This chain uses TRBV6-1 with TRBJ2-1; 8 nucleotides align to TRBD2. Looked up from germline, CDR1 is MNHNS and CDR2 is SASEGT. This CDR3 region has 17 residues. The trim removed 4 bases at V and 0 bases at J, leaving 8 bases unmatched. The CDR3 reads CASSVQIAGSSYNEQFF. CDR3 sequence (DNA): TGTGCCAGCAGTGTACAAATAGCGGGGAGCTCCTACAATGAGCAGTTCTTC.

The chain recombines TRBV4-2 with TRBJ2-3; 9 bases align to TRBD2. Germline trimming cut 0 bases from V and 2 bases from J; bases unmatched to any gene: 9. Per germline, CDR1 LGHNA and CDR2 YNFKEQ. The CDR3 covers 18 residues. The CDR3 nucleotides are TGTGCCAGCAGCCAAGAGCCCCGCGGCGGGGGGGACACAGATACGCAGTATTTT. Protein sequence: CASSQEPRGGGDTDTQYF.

This clone was seen a single time. The chain is built from TRBV14 and TRBJ1-2, with D possibly matching TRBD1 (5 bases). This CDR3 has 19 residues. V lost 0 bases and J 1 base, leaving 21 bases between the germline ends. CDR1 and CDR2 from the germline V gene are SGHDN and FVKESK. The CDR3: CASSQEVGFSGLYNYGYTF. In nucleotides, the CDR3 is TGTGCCAGCAGCCAAGAAGTCGGATTTTCGGGACTTTATAACTATGGCTACACCTTC.

The chain combines TRBV6-1 with TRBJ2-5; D may be TRBD2 (5 bases). This CDR3 spans 15 amino acids. The germline V gene encodes CDR1 MNHNS and CDR2 SASEGT. V lost 2 bases, J lost 1 base, and 11 bases lay in between. The CDR3 is CASSEYAGVQETQYF. Written as DNA, the CDR3 is TGTGCCAGCAGTGAATATGCCGGGGTCCAAGAGACCCAGTACTTC.

The chain is built from TRBV5-1 and TRBJ1-2; D may be TRBD1 (6 bases). The CDR3 covers 15 residues. V lost 0 bases and J 8 bases, leaving 17 bases between the germline ends. Germline V gives CDR1 SGHRS, CDR2 YFSETQ. The CDR3 DNA is TGCGCCAGCAGCTTGGTCGCGGGGGGCTCGGAGGGCTACACCTTC. This gives the protein CASSLVAGGSEGYTF.

The rearrangement links TRBV6-5 to TRBJ2-1; D uncertain. Trimming left V 7 bases short and J 7 bases short, with 11 bases between. This CDR3 region has 12 residues. CDR1 MNHEY and CDR2 SVGAGI come from the germline V gene. Here the CDR3 DNA reads TGTGCCAGCACCACGAACAAGAATGAGCAGTTCTTC. Its translation: CASTTNKNEQFF.

This clone was counted only a few times. The gene calls are TRBV6-5 and TRBJ1-1, with D tentatively TRBD1 (5 bases). The V gene's germline CDR1 is MNHEY and CDR2 SVGAGI. V lost 7 bases and J lost 4, with 13 bases in between. There are 13 residues in the CDR3. CDR3: CASKGRVFTEAFF. As DNA, the CDR3 is TGTGCCAGCAAGGGCAGGGTCTTCACTGAAGCTTTCTTT.

V usage is TRBV29-1 and J usage is TRBJ1-1, with D perhaps TRBD1 (5 bases). The CDR3 sequence is 14 residues long. V lost 3 bases and J 3 bases, leaving 14 bases between the germline ends. From germline, CDR1 is SQVTM and CDR2 ANQGSEA. The CDR3: CSVEMGGSHTEAFF. The CDR3 nucleotides are TGCAGCGTTGAGATGGGGGGATCGCACACTGAAGCTTTCTTT.

The rearrangement joins TRBV19 to TRBJ1-2; D unresolved. The V end lost 6 bases, the J end lost 0 bases, and 11 bases lay between the germline ends. This CDR3 spans 14 amino acids. Per the germline V gene, CDR1 is LNHDA and CDR2 is SQIVND (reference sequence). The CDR3 bases are TGTGCCAGTAGGCGGGATCAGGCTAACTATGGCTACACCTTC. This sequence encodes CASRRDQANYGYTF.

This clone was counted once. V is TRBV10-3 and J is TRBJ2-1; D is uncertain. In germline, CDR1 is ENHRY, CDR2 SYGVKD. The CDR3 length is 11 residues. The V end lost 3 bases, the J end lost 11 bases, and 8 bases lay between the germline ends. In DNA, the CDR3 is TGTGCCATCAGTGATCAGTCTCAGCAGTTCTTC. This sequence encodes CAISDQSQQFF.

This clone was observed a handful of times. The V and J genes are TRBV28 and TRBJ2-7, with 7 nucleotides matching TRBD1. V trimming: 2 bases; J trimming: 5 bases; junction bases outside the gene matches: 6. CDR3 length equals 14 residues. The germline V gene encodes CDR1 MDHEN and CDR2 SYDVKM. CDR3 sequence (DNA): TGTGCCAGCAGTTTAGGAACAGGGGACGACGAGCAGTACTTC. This translates into CASSLGTGDDEQYF.

The CDR3 here is CASTARTGASGELFF. CDR3 DNA: TGTGCCAGCACGGCTCGAACGGGAGCCAGCGGGGAGCTGTTTTTT. The chain links TRBV6-5 to TRBJ2-2, with D maybe TRBD2 (6 bases). The CDR3 totals 15 residues. The V gene lost 7 bases and the J gene lost 7 bases, with 19 bases spanning the gap. Germline lookup yields CDR1 MNHEY and CDR2 SVGAGI.

J is TRBJ2-1 and V is TRBV7-9, with D unresolved. Germline lookup yields CDR1 SEHNR and CDR2 FQNEAQ (reference sequence). The CDR3 totals 12 residues. The V and J ends lost 1 base and 9 bases respectively, with 7 bases between them. CDR3 residues: CASSLGDGEQFF. The CDR3 DNA reads TGTGCCAGCAGCTTAGGCGATGGTGAGCAGTTCTTC. The variable domain in full, with the rest retrieved from reference TRBV7-9 and TRBJ2-1, is DTGVSQNPRHKITKRGQNVTFRCDPISEHNRLYWYRQTLGQGPEFLTYFQNEAQLEKSRLLSDRFSAERPKGSFSTLEIQRTEQGDSAMYLCASSLGDGEQFFGPGTRLTVL.

The V and J genes are TRBV18 and TRBJ1-4; D remains unclear. V lost 4 bases to trimming and J lost 5 bases, with 23 bases between them. Germline V gene lookup returns CDR1 KGHSH and CDR2 LQKENI. This CDR3 is built from 18 residues. The CDR3 DNA sequence: TGTGCCAGCTCACTCACCATGACCCAACGGGAAAGAAATGAAAAACTGTTTTTT. It yields the protein CASSLTMTQRERNEKLFF.

The chain links TRBV18 to TRBJ2-1; tentatively, D is TRBD1 (6 bases). Germline V gene sequence: CDR1 KGHSH, CDR2 LQKENI. This CDR3 region has 19 residues. With 6 bases removed from V and 3 bases from J, the gap between germline ends came to 27 bases. This CDR3 reads CASSLPLPEGEMYYNEQFF. In nucleotides, the CDR3 is TGTGCCAGCTCCCTACCTTTACCTGAGGGGGAAATGTACTACAATGAGCAGTTCTTC.

V usage is TRBV24-1 and J usage is TRBJ2-2, with D possibly matching TRBD1 (6 bases). This CDR3 has 16 residues. V lost 1 base and J 3 bases, leaving 11 bases between the germline ends. Per germline, CDR1 KGHDR and CDR2 SFDVKD. The CDR3, as DNA: TGTGCCACCAGTGATTTTTGGGGGCCCGACACCGGGGAGCTGTTTTTT. It yields the protein CATSDFWGPDTGELFF.

The gene calls are TRBV2 and TRBJ2-1; TRBD1 aligns across 7 bases. The V and J ends lost 4 bases and 3 bases, in that order; junction bases with no gene match: 0. Looked up from germline, CDR1 is SNHLY and CDR2 is FYNNEI. The CDR3 consists of 13 residues. CDR3 bases: TGTGCCAGCAGTGGGGACAGCTACAATGAGCAGTTCTTC. Amino acid sequence: CASSGDSYNEQFF.

The chain is built from TRBV5-1 and TRBJ1-2; 11 nucleotides line up with TRBD1. The J segment lost 2 bases and the V segment lost 6 bases, leaving 3 bases of the junction unmatched. The germline V gene has CDR1 SGHRS and CDR2 YFSETQ. The CDR3 runs to 14 residues. The CDR3 region has the DNA TGCGCCAGCACCAGGGACAGGGGGAACTATGGCTACACCTTC. Protein: CASTRDRGNYGYTF.

The V gene is TRBV5-1, the J gene TRBJ1-2; D is unclear. V was cut by 4 bases and J by 6 bases, with 13 bases left in between. The CDR3 covers 13 residues. Germline values: CDR1 SGHRS, CDR2 YFSETQ. The chain's CDR3 is CASSPVGSNGYTF. The DNA for the CDR3 is TGCGCCAGCAGCCCGGTAGGGAGCAATGGCTACACCTTC.

The chain carries TRBV7-9 and TRBJ2-7; maybe TRBD2 (5 bases). The V end lost 5 bases, the J end lost 2 bases, and 13 bases lay between the germline ends. The CDR3 has 14 residues. Germline V lookup: CDR1 SEHNR, CDR2 FQNEAQ (reference sequence). CDR3: CASSPLTGTYEQYF. The CDR3 coding sequence is TGTGCCAGCAGCCCTTTAACCGGGACCTACGAGCAGTACTTC.

The chain carries TRBV6-5 and TRBJ1-1; the D is unclear. Germline V gene lookup returns CDR1 MNHEY and CDR2 SVGAGI. This CDR3 is 15 amino acids long. V gave up 0 bases and J gave up 7 bases, with 15 bases separating them. The CDR3 region is CASSYSRASGIEAFF. CDR3 bases: TGTGCCAGCAGTTACTCGAGGGCTAGTGGTATTGAAGCTTTCTTT.

The rearrangement links TRBV4-2 to TRBJ1-2, with 7 bases matching TRBD1. Germline V gene lookup returns CDR1 LGHNA and CDR2 YNFKEQ. Germline trimming cut 3 bases from V and 4 bases from J; bases unmatched to any gene: 14. The CDR3 length is 17 residues. The CDR3 DNA reads as TGTGCCAGCAGCCAGGGAACCTCCGGGACAGCTTCCTATGGCTACACCTTC. Translated, it gives CASSQGTSGTASYGYTF.

The genes are TRBV4-2 and TRBJ2-3; 10 bases align to TRBD2. With V trimmed by 1 base and J by 0 bases, 7 bases remained unmatched. The CDR3 consists of 18 residues. Germline V gene lookup returns CDR1 LGHNA and CDR2 YNFKEQ. The CDR3 DNA is TGTGCCAGCAGCCAAGCGGTAGCGGGAGGAACGAGCACAGATACGCAGTATTTT. This gives the protein CASSQAVAGGTSTDTQYF.